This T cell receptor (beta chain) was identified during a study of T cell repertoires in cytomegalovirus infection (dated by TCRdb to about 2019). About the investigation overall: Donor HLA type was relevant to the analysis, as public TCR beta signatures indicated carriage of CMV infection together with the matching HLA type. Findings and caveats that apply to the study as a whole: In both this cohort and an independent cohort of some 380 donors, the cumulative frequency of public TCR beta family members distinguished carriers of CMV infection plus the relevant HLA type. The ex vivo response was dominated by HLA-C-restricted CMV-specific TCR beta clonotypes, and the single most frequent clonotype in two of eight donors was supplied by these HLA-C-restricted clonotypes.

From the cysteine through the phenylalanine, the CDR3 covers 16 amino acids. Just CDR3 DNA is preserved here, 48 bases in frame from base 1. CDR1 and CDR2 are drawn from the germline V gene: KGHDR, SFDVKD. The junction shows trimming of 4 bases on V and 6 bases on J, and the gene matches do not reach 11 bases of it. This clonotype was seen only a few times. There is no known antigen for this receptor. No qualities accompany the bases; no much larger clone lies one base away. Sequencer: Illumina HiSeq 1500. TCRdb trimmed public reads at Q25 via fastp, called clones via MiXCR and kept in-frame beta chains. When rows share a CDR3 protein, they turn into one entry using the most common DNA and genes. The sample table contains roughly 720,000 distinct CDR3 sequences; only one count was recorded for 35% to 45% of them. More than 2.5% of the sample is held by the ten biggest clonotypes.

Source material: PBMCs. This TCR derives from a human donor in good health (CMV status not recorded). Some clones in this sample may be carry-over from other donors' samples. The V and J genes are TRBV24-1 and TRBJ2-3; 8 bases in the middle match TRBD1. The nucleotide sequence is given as TGTGCCACCAGTGACTCGAGGGCAGGGGGCTACGATACGCAGTATTTT. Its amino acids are CATSDSRAGGYDTQYF.